The present entry profiles one TCR beta chain with its context. This sample stems from a study of T cell responses to AZD1222 COVID-19 vaccine. Method: immunoSEQ multiplex PCR; TCRdb's copy keeps in-frame clones and lacks some. The sample shows 95,000 to 150,000 clones, around 93% of them seen only once. This specimen was peripheral blood, taken on day 0 of AZD1222 vaccination. This clonotype was sampled from an adult in good health.

The CDR3 sequence is CAWRGDRGPAYEQYF. CDR3 nucleotide sequence: TGTGCCTGGAGGGGAGACAGGGGTCCAGCCTACGAGCAGTACTTC. The gene calls are TRBV30 and TRBJ2-7, with 8 nucleotides matching TRBD1. CDR1 is GTSNPN, CDR2 SVGIG, per germline (reference sequence). V trimming: 3 bases; J trimming: 2 bases; junction bases outside the gene matches: 9. The CDR3 covers 15 residues.